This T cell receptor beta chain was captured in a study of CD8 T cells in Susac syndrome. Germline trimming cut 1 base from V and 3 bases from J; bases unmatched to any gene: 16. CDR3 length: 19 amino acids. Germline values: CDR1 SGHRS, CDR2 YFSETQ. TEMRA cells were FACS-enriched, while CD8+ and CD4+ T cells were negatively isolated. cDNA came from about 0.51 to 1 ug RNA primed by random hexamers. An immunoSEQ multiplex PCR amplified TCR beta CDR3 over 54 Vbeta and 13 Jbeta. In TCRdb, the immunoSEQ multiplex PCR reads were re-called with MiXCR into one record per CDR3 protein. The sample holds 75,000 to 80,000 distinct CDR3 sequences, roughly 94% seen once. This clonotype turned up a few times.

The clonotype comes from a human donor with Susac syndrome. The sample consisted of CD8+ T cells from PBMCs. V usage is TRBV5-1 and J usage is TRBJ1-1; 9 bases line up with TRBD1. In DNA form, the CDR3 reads TGCGCCAGCAGCTTGCGATTCGAACAGGGGGCGCGGTACGACACTGAAGCTTTCTTT. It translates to CASSLRFEQGARYDTEAFF.